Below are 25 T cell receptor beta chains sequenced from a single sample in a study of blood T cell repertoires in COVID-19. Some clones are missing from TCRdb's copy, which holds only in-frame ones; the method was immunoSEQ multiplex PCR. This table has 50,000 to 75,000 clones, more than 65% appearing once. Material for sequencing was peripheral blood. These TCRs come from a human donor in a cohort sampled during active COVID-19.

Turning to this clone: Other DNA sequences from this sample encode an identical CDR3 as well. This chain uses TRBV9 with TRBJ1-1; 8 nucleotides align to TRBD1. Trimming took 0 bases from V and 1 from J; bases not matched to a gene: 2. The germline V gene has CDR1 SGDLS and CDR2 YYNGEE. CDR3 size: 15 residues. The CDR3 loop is CASSVEGQGNTEAFF. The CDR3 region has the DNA TGTGCCAGCAGCGTAGAAGGACAGGGGAACACTGAAGCTTTCTTT.

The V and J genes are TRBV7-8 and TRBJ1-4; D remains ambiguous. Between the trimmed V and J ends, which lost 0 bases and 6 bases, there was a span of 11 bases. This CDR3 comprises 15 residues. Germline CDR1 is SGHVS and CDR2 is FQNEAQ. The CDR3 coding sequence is TGTGCCAGCAGCTTAGCCCCGGGGTTCTATGAAAAACTGTTTTTT. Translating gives CASSLAPGFYEKLFF.

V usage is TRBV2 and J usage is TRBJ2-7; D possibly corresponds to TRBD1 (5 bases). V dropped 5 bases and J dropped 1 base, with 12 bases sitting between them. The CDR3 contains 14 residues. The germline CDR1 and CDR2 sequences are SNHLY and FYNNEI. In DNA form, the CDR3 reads TGTGCCAGCAGTTTTGGGGCAAGTTCCTACGAGCAGTACTTC. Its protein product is CASSFGASSYEQYF.

The CDR3 region has the DNA TGCAGCGTTGTACCCGGGACAGAGGGCACAGATACGCAGTATTTT. Its protein is CSVVPGTEGTDTQYF. J is TRBJ2-3 and V is TRBV29-1, with 7 bases that match TRBD1. CDR1 and CDR2 (germline): SQVTM, ANQGSEA. The J segment lost 1 base and the V segment lost 4 bases, leaving 8 bases of the junction unmatched. The CDR3 sequence is 15 residues long.

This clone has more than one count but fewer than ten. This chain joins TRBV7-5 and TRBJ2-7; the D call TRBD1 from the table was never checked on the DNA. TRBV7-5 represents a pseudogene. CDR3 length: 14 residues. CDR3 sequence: CARSSTGTAGEQYF. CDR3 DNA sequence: TGTGCCAGAAGCTCTACCGGGACAGCCGGGGAGCAGTACTTC.

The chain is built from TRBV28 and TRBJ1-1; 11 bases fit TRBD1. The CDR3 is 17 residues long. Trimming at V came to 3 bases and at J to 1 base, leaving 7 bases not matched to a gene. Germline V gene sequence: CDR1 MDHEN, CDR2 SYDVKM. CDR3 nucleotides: TGTGCCAGCAGTTTGGGGGACAGGGGGACTGGGAACACTGAAGCTTTCTTT. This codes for CASSLGDRGTGNTEAFF.

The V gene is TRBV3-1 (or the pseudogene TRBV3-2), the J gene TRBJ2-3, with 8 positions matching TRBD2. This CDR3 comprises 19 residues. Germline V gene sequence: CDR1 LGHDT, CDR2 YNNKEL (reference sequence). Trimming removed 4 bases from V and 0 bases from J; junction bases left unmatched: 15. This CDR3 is CASSPSRPTGLVSTDTQYF. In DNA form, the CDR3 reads TGTGCCAGCAGCCCTAGTCGTCCGACGGGACTAGTTAGCACAGATACGCAGTATTTT.

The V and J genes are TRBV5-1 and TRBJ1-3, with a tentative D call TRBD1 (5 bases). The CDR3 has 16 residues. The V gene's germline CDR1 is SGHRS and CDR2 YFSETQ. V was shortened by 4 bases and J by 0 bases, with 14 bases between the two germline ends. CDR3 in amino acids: CASSTKPGGSGNTIYF. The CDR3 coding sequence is TGCGCCAGCAGCACTAAGCCCGGGGGCTCTGGAAACACCATATATTTT.

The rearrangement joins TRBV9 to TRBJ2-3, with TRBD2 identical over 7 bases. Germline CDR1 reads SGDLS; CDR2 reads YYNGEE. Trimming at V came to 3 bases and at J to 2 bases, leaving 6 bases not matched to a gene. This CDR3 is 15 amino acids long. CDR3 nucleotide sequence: TGTGCCAGCAGCGAGACTAGCAGCCCCACAGATACGCAGTATTTT. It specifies CASSETSSPTDTQYF.

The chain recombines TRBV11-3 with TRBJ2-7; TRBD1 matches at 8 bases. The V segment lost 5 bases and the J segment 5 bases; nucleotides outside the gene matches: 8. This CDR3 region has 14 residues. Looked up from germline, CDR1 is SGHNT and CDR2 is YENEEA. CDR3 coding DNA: TGTGCCAGCAGCCGGACAGGGCGTGGGGACGAGCAGTACTTC. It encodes CASSRTGRGDEQYF.

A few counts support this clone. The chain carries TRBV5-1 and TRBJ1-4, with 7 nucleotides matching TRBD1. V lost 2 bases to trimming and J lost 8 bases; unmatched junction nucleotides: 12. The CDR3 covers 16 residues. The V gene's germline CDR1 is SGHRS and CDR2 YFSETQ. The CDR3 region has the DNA TGCGCCAGCAGCTTAAACAGGGGAGGAGGTTACGAAAAACTGTTTTTT. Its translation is CASSLNRGGGYEKLFF.

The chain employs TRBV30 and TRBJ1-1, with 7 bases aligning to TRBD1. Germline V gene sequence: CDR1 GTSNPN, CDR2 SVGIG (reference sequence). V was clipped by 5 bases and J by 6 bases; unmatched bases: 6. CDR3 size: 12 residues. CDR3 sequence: CAWEQGGAEAFF. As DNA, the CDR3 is TGTGCCTGGGAGCAGGGGGGCGCTGAAGCTTTCTTT.

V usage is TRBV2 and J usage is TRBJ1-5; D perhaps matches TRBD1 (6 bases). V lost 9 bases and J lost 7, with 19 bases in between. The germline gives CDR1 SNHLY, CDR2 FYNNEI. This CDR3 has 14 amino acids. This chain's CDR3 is CASQDRTDGQPQHF. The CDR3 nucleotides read TGTGCCAGTCAAGACAGGACAGATGGGCAGCCCCAGCATTTT.

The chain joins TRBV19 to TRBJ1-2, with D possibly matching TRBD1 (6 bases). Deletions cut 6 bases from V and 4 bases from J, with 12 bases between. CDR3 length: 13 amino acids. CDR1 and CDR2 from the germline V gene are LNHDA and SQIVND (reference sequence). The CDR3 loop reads CASRPTGIYGYTF. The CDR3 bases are TGTGCCAGTAGGCCAACAGGGATCTATGGCTACACCTTC.

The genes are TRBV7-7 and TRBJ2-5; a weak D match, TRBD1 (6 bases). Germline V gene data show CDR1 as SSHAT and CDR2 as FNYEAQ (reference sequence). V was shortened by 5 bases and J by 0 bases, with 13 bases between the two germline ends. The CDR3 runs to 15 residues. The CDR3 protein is CASSQTGLNQETQYF. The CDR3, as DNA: TGTGCCAGCAGCCAGACAGGACTTAACCAAGAGACCCAGTACTTC.

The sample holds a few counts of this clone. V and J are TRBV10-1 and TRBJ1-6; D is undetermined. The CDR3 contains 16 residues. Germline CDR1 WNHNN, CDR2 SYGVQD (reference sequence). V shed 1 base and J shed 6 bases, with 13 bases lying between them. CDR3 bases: TGCGCCAGCAGTGAGTTGCCCGCCCCGGGTAATTCACCCCTCCACTTT. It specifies CASSELPAPGNSPLHF.

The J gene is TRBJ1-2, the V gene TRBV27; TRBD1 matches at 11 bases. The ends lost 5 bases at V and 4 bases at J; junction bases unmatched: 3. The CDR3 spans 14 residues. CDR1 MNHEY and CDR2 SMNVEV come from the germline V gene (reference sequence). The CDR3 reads CASSRDRGSYGYTF. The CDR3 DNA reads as TGTGCCAGCAGTAGGGACAGGGGGTCCTATGGCTACACCTTC.

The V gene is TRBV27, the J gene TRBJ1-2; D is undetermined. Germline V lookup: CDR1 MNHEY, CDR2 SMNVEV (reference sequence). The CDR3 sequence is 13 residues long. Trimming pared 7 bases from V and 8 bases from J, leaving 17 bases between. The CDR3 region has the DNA TGTGCCAGCATGGAGCTCCCGCAATCAGGCTACACCTTC. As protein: CASMELPQSGYTF.

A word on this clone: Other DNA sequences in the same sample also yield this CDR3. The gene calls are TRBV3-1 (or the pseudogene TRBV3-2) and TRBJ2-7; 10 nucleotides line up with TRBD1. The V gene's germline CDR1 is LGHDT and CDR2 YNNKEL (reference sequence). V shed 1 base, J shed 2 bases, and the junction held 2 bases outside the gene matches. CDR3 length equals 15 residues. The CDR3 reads CASSQGQGAPYEQYF. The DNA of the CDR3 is TGTGCCAGCAGCCAAGGACAGGGGGCCCCCTACGAGCAGTACTTC.

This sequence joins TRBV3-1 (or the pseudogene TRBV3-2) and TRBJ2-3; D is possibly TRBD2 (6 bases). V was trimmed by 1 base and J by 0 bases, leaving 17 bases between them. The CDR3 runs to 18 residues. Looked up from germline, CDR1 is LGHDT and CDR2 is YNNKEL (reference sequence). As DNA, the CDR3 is TGTGCCAGCAGCCAAGGATTTGTGGCGGGAAGTAGCACAGATACGCAGTATTTT. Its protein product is CASSQGFVAGSSTDTQYF.

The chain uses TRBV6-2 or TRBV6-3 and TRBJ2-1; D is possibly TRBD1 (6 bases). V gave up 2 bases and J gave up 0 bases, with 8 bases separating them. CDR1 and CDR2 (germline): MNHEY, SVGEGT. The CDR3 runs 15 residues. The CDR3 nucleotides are TGTGCCAGCAGTTACGGACAGTCCTCCTACAATGAGCAGTTCTTC. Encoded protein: CASSYGQSSYNEQFF.

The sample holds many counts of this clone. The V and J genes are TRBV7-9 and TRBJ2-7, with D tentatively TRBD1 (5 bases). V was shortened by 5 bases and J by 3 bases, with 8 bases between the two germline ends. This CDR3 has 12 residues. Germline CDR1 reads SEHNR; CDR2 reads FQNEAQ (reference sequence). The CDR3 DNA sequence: TGTGCCAGCAGCCCGGACAACTACGAGCAGTACTTC. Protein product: CASSPDNYEQYF.

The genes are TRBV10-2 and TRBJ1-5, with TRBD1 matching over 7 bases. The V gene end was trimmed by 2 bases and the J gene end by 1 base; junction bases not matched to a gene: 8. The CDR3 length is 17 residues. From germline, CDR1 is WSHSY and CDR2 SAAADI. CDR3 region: CASSEGRGSYSNQPQHF. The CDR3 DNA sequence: TGCGCCAGCAGTGAGGGCAGGGGGAGTTACAGCAATCAGCCCCAGCATTTT.

The CDR3 DNA reads TGTGCCAGCAGCCAAGTTTCACAGACCTACGAGCAGTACTTC. Its translation: CASSQVSQTYEQYF. The J gene is TRBJ2-7, the V gene TRBV4-2; no definite D call. Trimming removed 1 base from V and 2 bases from J, with 9 bases in between. Per the germline V gene, CDR1 is LGHNA and CDR2 is YNFKEQ. This CDR3 region has 14 residues.

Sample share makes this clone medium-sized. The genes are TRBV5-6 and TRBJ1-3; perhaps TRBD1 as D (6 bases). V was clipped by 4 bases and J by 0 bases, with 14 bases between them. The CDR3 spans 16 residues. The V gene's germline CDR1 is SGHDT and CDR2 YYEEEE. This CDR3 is CASSRGGAFSGNTIYF. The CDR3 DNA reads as TGTGCCAGCAGCAGGGGGGGGGCCTTCTCTGGAAACACCATATATTTT.